Listed below are T cell receptor beta chains from one sample, sequenced in a study of blood T cell repertoires in COVID-19. Clones were sequenced by immunoSEQ multiplex PCR, and TCRdb holds only the in-frame ones, with some missing. The data contain 30,000 or so clones, approximately 85% of them seen just once; the ten biggest clones take up more than 7.5%. Material: peripheral blood. Receptors originate from a man at least 80 years old with active COVID-19. The CDR3 runs from the conserved cysteine through the conserved F or W. A D gene is named only where the DNA matches it firmly.

j_gene: TRBJ1-2
len: 14
d_gene: TRBD1
v_gene: TRBV18
CDR3aa: CASSHRTGTYGYTF
CDR3nt: TGTGCCAGCTCACACCGGACAGGGACCTATGGCTACACCTTC

j_gene: TRBJ2-5
len: 15
d_gene: TRBD2
v_gene: TRBV3-1/TRBV3-2
CDR3aa: CASSRGGGAQETQYF
CDR3nt: TGTGCCAGCAGCCGGGGCGGGGGGGCTCAAGAGACCCAGTACTTC

j_gene: TRBJ1-4
len: 15
d_gene: TRBD1
v_gene: TRBV5-6
CDR3aa: CASSPRTGGGEKLFF
CDR3nt: TGTGCCAGCAGCCCTCGGACAGGGGGAGGTGAAAAACTGTTTTTT

j_gene: TRBJ2-7
len: 15
d_gene: .
v_gene: TRBV7-9
CDR3aa: CASSLAAGKGYEQYF
CDR3nt: TGTGCCAGCAGCTTAGCGGCCGGGAAAGGGTACGAGCAGTACTTC

j_gene: TRBJ2-3
len: 15
d_gene: TRBD1
v_gene: TRBV5-1
CDR3aa: CASSHSGGLTDTQYF
CDR3nt: TGCGCCAGCAGCCATTCAGGGGGCCTGACAGATACGCAGTATTTT

j_gene: TRBJ2-7
len: 16
d_gene: .
v_gene: TRBV30
CDR3aa: CAWSVVRGGRSYEQYF
CDR3nt: TGTGCCTGGAGTGTAGTCCGCGGGGGCCGATCCTACGAGCAGTACTTC

j_gene: TRBJ2-1
len: 16
d_gene: .
v_gene: TRBV9
CDR3aa: CASSVAIVSSYNEQFF
CDR3nt: TGTGCCAGCAGCGTAGCGATCGTGAGCTCCTACAATGAGCAGTTCTTC

j_gene: TRBJ2-7
len: 14
d_gene: .
v_gene: TRBV6-5
CDR3aa: CASSKQGSSYEQYF
CDR3nt: TGTGCCAGCAGCAAACAGGGCAGCTCCTACGAGCAGTACTTC

j_gene: TRBJ1-1
len: 13
d_gene: .
v_gene: TRBV5-1
CDR3aa: CASGSRVGTEAFF
CDR3nt: TGCGCCAGCGGATCCAGGGTAGGAACTGAAGCTTTCTTT

j_gene: TRBJ1-5
len: 15
d_gene: .
v_gene: TRBV15
CDR3aa: CATSRDRGNYRPQHF
CDR3nt: TGTGCCACCAGCAGAGATCGGGGGAACTACCGGCCCCAGCATTTT

j_gene: TRBJ1-5
len: 15
d_gene: TRBD1
v_gene: TRBV29-1
CDR3aa: CSVEVGTGANQPQHF
CDR3nt: TGCAGCGTTGAAGTAGGGACAGGGGCCAATCAGCCCCAGCATTTT

j_gene: TRBJ2-7
len: 13
d_gene: TRBD2
v_gene: TRBV5-1
CDR3aa: CASSLTGGDEQYF
CDR3nt: TGCGCCAGCAGCTTGACCGGGGGGGACGAGCAGTACTTC

j_gene: TRBJ1-4
len: 14
d_gene: .
v_gene: TRBV28
CDR3aa: CASAGGATNEKLFF
CDR3nt: TGTGCCAGCGCTGGGGGGGCAACTAATGAAAAACTGTTTTTT

j_gene: TRBJ1-4
len: 14
d_gene: .
v_gene: TRBV7-9
CDR3aa: CASSPRATNEKLFF
CDR3nt: TGTGCCAGCAGCCCGCGAGCAACTAATGAAAAACTGTTTTTT

j_gene: TRBJ2-3
len: 13
d_gene: .
v_gene: TRBV14
CDR3aa: CASSQRLADTQYF
CDR3nt: TGTGCCAGCAGCCAGAGACTAGCAGATACGCAGTATTTT

j_gene: TRBJ1-2
len: 13
d_gene: .
v_gene: TRBV6-5
CDR3aa: CASRGPGHDGYTF
CDR3nt: TGTGCCAGCAGGGGACCGGGACATGACGGCTACACCTTC

j_gene: TRBJ2-3
len: 12
d_gene: .
v_gene: TRBV5-8
CDR3aa: CASSLFPRTQYF
CDR3nt: TGTGCCAGCAGCTTGTTTCCCCGTACGCAGTATTTT

j_gene: TRBJ1-4
len: 14
d_gene: .
v_gene: TRBV28
CDR3aa: CASSEAGTVARLFF
CDR3nt: TGTGCCAGCAGTGAGGCCGGGACTGTCGCCAGACTGTTTTTT

j_gene: TRBJ2-1
len: 13
d_gene: .
v_gene: TRBV18
CDR3aa: CASRYTSHNEQFF
CDR3nt: TGTGCCAGTCGCTATACTAGTCACAATGAGCAGTTCTTC

j_gene: TRBJ1-6
len: 13
d_gene: .
v_gene: TRBV30
CDR3aa: CAWSSSYNSPLHF
CDR3nt: TGTGCCTGGAGCTCTTCCTATAATTCACCCCTCCACTTT

j_gene: TRBJ1-1
len: 18
d_gene: .
v_gene: TRBV6-2/TRBV6-3
CDR3aa: CASSYSHPGRSMNTEAFF
CDR3nt: TGTGCCAGCAGTTATTCTCACCCGGGGAGGTCCATGAACACTGAAGCTTTCTTT

j_gene: TRBJ1-3
len: 17
d_gene: TRBD1
v_gene: TRBV19
CDR3aa: CASSISRDRGSGNTIYF
CDR3nt: TGTGCCAGTAGTATATCCCGGGACAGGGGCTCTGGAAACACCATATATTTT

j_gene: TRBJ2-7
len: 14
d_gene: .
v_gene: TRBV5-1
CDR3aa: CASSGGTETYEQYF
CDR3nt: TGCGCCAGCAGCGGGGGGACAGAGACCTACGAGCAGTACTTC

j_gene: TRBJ2-1
len: 15
d_gene: .
v_gene: TRBV7-3
CDR3aa: CASSLLGKGYNEQFF
CDR3nt: TGTGCCAGCAGCTTACTCGGGAAAGGGTACAATGAGCAGTTCTTC

j_gene: TRBJ1-6
len: 16
d_gene: TRBD1
v_gene: TRBV9
CDR3aa: CASSVGGQGIMSPLHF
CDR3nt: TGTGCCAGCAGCGTAGGGGGACAGGGAATAATGTCACCCCTCCACTTT

j_gene: TRBJ1-4
len: 17
d_gene: TRBD1
v_gene: TRBV7-9
CDR3aa: CASREDRGRRAYEKLFF
CDR3nt: TGTGCCAGCAGGGAGGACAGGGGACGAAGAGCTTATGAAAAACTGTTTTTT

j_gene: TRBJ1-1
len: 13
d_gene: .
v_gene: TRBV5-6
CDR3aa: CASSPDSNTEAFF
CDR3nt: TGTGCCAGCAGCCCTGACAGCAACACTGAAGCTTTCTTT

j_gene: TRBJ1-1
len: 17
d_gene: TRBD1
v_gene: TRBV5-1
CDR3aa: CASVKGQGSKMNTEAFF
CDR3nt: TGCGCCAGCGTAAAAGGACAGGGCTCGAAGATGAACACTGAAGCTTTCTTT

j_gene: TRBJ2-3
len: 15
d_gene: .
v_gene: TRBV6-5
CDR3aa: CASSPDSLATDTQYF
CDR3nt: TGTGCCAGCAGTCCCGACAGTCTTGCCACAGATACGCAGTATTTT

j_gene: TRBJ2-5
len: 12
d_gene: .
v_gene: TRBV7-9
CDR3aa: CASSLNRAGLYF
CDR3nt: TGTGCCAGCAGCTTAAACAGGGCCGGCTTGTACTTC

j_gene: TRBJ1-2
len: 15
d_gene: .
v_gene: TRBV6-1
CDR3aa: CASSEGGGVNYGYTF
CDR3nt: TGTGCCAGCAGTGAAGGGGGCGGAGTCAACTATGGCTACACCTTC

j_gene: TRBJ2-7
len: 18
d_gene: TRBD2
v_gene: TRBV11-2
CDR3aa: CASSLTFRASGDSYEQYF
CDR3nt: TGTGCCAGCAGCTTAACCTTTCGGGCTAGCGGCGACTCCTACGAGCAGTACTTC

j_gene: TRBJ2-1
len: 15
d_gene: .
v_gene: TRBV6-5
CDR3aa: CASSDSLSTYNEQFF
CDR3nt: TGTGCCAGCAGTGACTCGCTATCAACCTACAATGAGCAGTTCTTC

j_gene: TRBJ1-5
len: 12
d_gene: .
v_gene: TRBV15
CDR3aa: CATSLRALPQHF
CDR3nt: TGTGCCACCAGCCTGAGAGCGCTGCCCCAGCATTTT

j_gene: TRBJ1-1
len: 13
d_gene: .
v_gene: TRBV3-1/TRBV3-2
CDR3aa: CASRGVSGTEAFF
CDR3nt: TGTGCCAGCCGGGGGGTAAGTGGGACTGAAGCTTTCTTT